These T cell receptor beta chains were read from a single sample in a study of blood T cells in healthy people across ages. TCRdb passed the 5' RACE reads through MiXCR, listing each CDR3 protein once. Here the sample spans roughly 800,000 distinct CDR3 sequences, 30% to 45% being singletons. The sample taken for sequencing was blood. The receptors derive from a man aged 18 to 35 in good health. Both conserved end residues are part of each CDR3. The D gene is left open where the match is weak. Only part of the rows carry a size: once, few, many, or a class if the clone is expanded.

D gene	V gene	J gene	CDR3 length	clone size	CDR3 DNA	CDR3 protein
-	TRBV6-2/TRBV6-3	TRBJ2-5	15	-	TGTGCCAGCAGTTACCTCGGGGGGCCAGCAGAGACCCAGTACTTC	CASSYLGGPAETQYF
-	TRBV4-3	TRBJ1-5	16	-	TGCGCCAGCAGCCAAGACGCCGACAGTGGATTTCAGCCCCAGCATTTT	CASSQDADSGFQPQHF
TRBD1	TRBV5-1	TRBJ2-1	16	few	TGCGCCAGCAGCTTGGGCCGGGACAGGGTATCGTATGAGCAGTTCTTC	CASSLGRDRVSYEQFF
TRBD1	TRBV12-3/TRBV12-4	TRBJ1-4	16	-	TGTGCCAGCAGTCCCAGTGACAGGGGGGCGGACGAAAAACTGTTTTTT	CASSPSDRGADEKLFF
TRBD1	TRBV5-1	TRBJ2-1	17	many	TGCGCCAGCAGCCCGAGGGCAGGGGGCGGCTCCTACAATGAGCAGTTCTTC	CASSPRAGGGSYNEQFF
-	TRBV12-3/TRBV12-4	TRBJ2-1	14	-	TGTGCCAGCAGCGTGGACTTTTCTATGAGTTGGCAGTTCTTC	CASSVDFSMSWQFF
-	TRBV28	TRBJ1-4	19	-	TGTGCCAGCAGATCAAAAGGGGGGCGTTGGGACACCGGAGATGTGGGACTGTTTTTT	CASRSKGGRWDTGDVGLFF
TRBD2	TRBV12-3/TRBV12-4	TRBJ2-1	14	many	TGTGCCAGCAGTTTCCTAGGGACTATTAATGAGCAGTTCTTC	CASSFLGTINEQFF
-	TRBV4-3	TRBJ1-6	16	many	TGCGCCAGCAGCCAAGAGCAGAGCTCCTATAATTCACCCCTCCACTTT	CASSQEQSSYNSPLHF
-	TRBV20-1	TRBJ1-2	12	few	TGCAGTGCCGTCGGGACCCTATATGGCTACACCTTC	CSAVGTLYGYTF
TRBD2	TRBV7-2	TRBJ2-1	14	many	TGTGCCAGCAGCTCAGCGGGAGCCTACAATGAGCAGTTCTTC	CASSSAGAYNEQFF
TRBD1	TRBV20-1	TRBJ1-2	16	many	TGCAGTGCTAGAGCGCCAGGGGGCGTCTACCACTATGGCTACACCTTC	CSARAPGGVYHYGYTF
TRBD2	TRBV4-1	TRBJ2-7	16	few	TGCGCCAGCAGCCAAGGGACTAGCGGGGGTTACAATGAGCAGTACTTC	CASSQGTSGGYNEQYF
-	TRBV5-1	TRBJ2-1	11	-	TGCACCAGCAGCTTACTCAGTGAGCAGTTCTTC	CTSSLLSEQFF
TRBD1	TRBV19	TRBJ2-1	14	few	TGTGCCAGTAGTGACAGGGCTGGGGACAATGAGCAGTTCTTC	CASSDRAGDNEQFF
TRBD1	TRBV29-1	TRBJ1-5	13	-	TGCAGCGTTGGACAGGGGGCGGGTCAGCCCCAGCATTTT	CSVGQGAGQPQHF
TRBD2	TRBV20-1	TRBJ2-7	17	few	TGCAGTGCAACCCCGGCCTCTAGCGGGGGGGTATACAATGAGCAGTACTTC	CSATPASSGGVYNEQYF
-	TRBV5-1	TRBJ2-7	16	-	TGCGCCAGCAGCTTCTCTGGGCCAGGGGCCCCCAATGAGCAGTACTTC	CASSFSGPGAPNEQYF
TRBD1	TRBV5-1	TRBJ2-1	16	-	TGCGCCAGCGGCTTGGGGACAGGGGGCTCCTACAATGAGCAGTTCTTC	CASGLGTGGSYNEQFF
TRBD1	TRBV12-3/TRBV12-4	TRBJ1-5	14	-	TGTGCCAGCAGTACCGGACAGGGGAGCCAGCCCCAGCATTTT	CASSTGQGSQPQHF
-	TRBV7-2	TRBJ2-1	15	few	TGTGCCAGCAGCTTAGAGGTGGGCCTGTACAATGAGCAGTTCTTC	CASSLEVGLYNEQFF
-	TRBV2	TRBJ1-1	15	-	TGTGCCAGCAGACAGGGATGGAACCTCAACACTGAAGCTTTCTTT	CASRQGWNLNTEAFF
-	TRBV5-5	TRBJ1-1	14	few	TGTGCCAGCAGCTTGGAAGTGGGGGCCACTGAAGCTTTCTTT	CASSLEVGATEAFF
-	TRBV12-3/TRBV12-4	TRBJ1-3	14	-	TGTGCCAGCAGTTTAGGGGATACTGGAAACACCATATATTTT	CASSLGDTGNTIYF
TRBD1	TRBV27	TRBJ2-3	14	few	TGTGCCAGCAGCAGAGGGGGCCCGGCAGATACGCAGTATTTT	CASSRGGPADTQYF
-	TRBV18	TRBJ2-1	15	-	TGTGCCAGCTCACCTTCGGCGATTCTCGGCAATGAGCAGTTCTTC	CASSPSAILGNEQFF
-	TRBV20-1	TRBJ2-3	16	few	TGCAGTGCTAGGGCTGGGGGGCACACTAGCACAGATACGCAGTATTTT	CSARAGGHTSTDTQYF
TRBD1	TRBV20-1	TRBJ2-1	13	many	TGCAGTGCTAGGGGGACAGACTACAATGAGCAGTTCTTC	CSARGTDYNEQFF
TRBD1	TRBV12-3/TRBV12-4	TRBJ1-5	17	few	TGTGCCAGCAGGCCCGGGACAGGGGAGGCGTTCAATCAGCCCCAGCATTTT	CASRPGTGEAFNQPQHF
TRBD1	TRBV7-9	TRBJ1-4	13	-	TGTGCCAGCAGAGGACAGGGGGCCGAAAAACTGTTTTTT	CASRGQGAEKLFF
TRBD2	TRBV20-1	TRBJ2-3	14	many	TGCAGTGCCCGGACTAGCGGGGGGGCGCTTACGCAGTATTTT	CSARTSGGALTQYF
-	TRBV12-3/TRBV12-4	TRBJ2-2	17	few	TGTGCCAGCACCCCCCTGGTTTTCGGTCAAGAGGCCGGGGAGCTGTTTTTT	CASTPLVFGQEAGELFF
TRBD2	TRBV11-2	TRBJ2-3	21	few	TGTGCCAGCAGCGACCCCCCGGGACTAGCGGAACTTATTCTGTTCACAGATACGCAGTATTTT	CASSDPPGLAELILFTDTQYF
-	TRBV4-2	TRBJ2-5	19	few	TGTGCCAGCAGCCAAGTTGCGACCCAGGGGGGGACAGGAAGGAATGAGCAGTACTTC	CASSQVATQGGTGRNEQYF
TRBD2	TRBV20-1	TRBJ2-1	18	many	TGCAGTGCCCCTCCGGGACTAGGAAGCCCTTCTGCCTACAATGAGCAGTTCTTC	CSAPPGLGSPSAYNEQFF
-	TRBV11-2	TRBJ1-1	14	-	TGTGCCAGCAGCAAGACGGGGGGTAACACTGAAGCTTTCTTT	CASSKTGGNTEAFF
TRBD1	TRBV12-3/TRBV12-4	TRBJ1-2	17	few	TGTGCCAGCAGTCCTCCGGGACAGGAGTCCCTACACTATGGCTACACCTTC	CASSPPGQESLHYGYTF
TRBD1	TRBV28	TRBJ2-4	17	-	TGTGCCAGCAGTTTGCCCCGGGACAGGATAACCAAAAACATTCAGTACTTC	CASSLPRDRITKNIQYF
TRBD2	TRBV12-3/TRBV12-4	TRBJ2-3	15	-	TGTGCCAGCATCGTTAGCGGGGGGAGAGCAGATACGCAGTATTTT	CASIVSGGRADTQYF
-	TRBV15	TRBJ1-2	15	few	TGTGCCACCAGCAGAACCCCCAAGGAGGGCCATGGCTACACCTTC	CATSRTPKEGHGYTF
TRBD1	TRBV20-1	TRBJ2-7	15	few	TGCAGTGCTAGAGTTGGGGGCAGGGGGTACAATGAGCAGTACTTC	CSARVGGRGYNEQYF
-	TRBV18	TRBJ1-4	15	few	TGTGCCAGCTCACCACCGGGGAGAAGGAATGAAAAACTGTTTTTT	CASSPPGRRNEKLFF
-	TRBV14	TRBJ2-3	13	-	TGTGCCAGCGGGGATTACGGTTCAGATACGCAGTATTTT	CASGDYGSDTQYF
TRBD2	TRBV4-3	TRBJ2-2	18	few	TGCGCCAGCAGCCCCCGTGGGGATAGCGGGGTTAACACCGGGGAGCTGTTTTTT	CASSPRGDSGVNTGELFF
-	TRBV7-2	TRBJ2-2	14	-	TGTGCCAGCAGCGCGACGGGAGCGGCCGGGGAGCTGTTTTTT	CASSATGAAGELFF
-	TRBV29-1	TRBJ1-1	14	once	TGCAGCGTTGTGGAGGCTTTACTTAACACTGAAGCTTTCTTT	CSVVEALLNTEAFF
-	TRBV15	TRBJ2-1	16	many	TGTGCCACCAGCAGAGTAGTAGGTCTAGCTGAAAATGAGCAGTTCTTC	CATSRVVGLAENEQFF
-	TRBV20-1	TRBJ1-2	16	-	TGCAGTGCTAGAGACCGGGACTTTTCGGTTGGCTATGGCTACACCTTC	CSARDRDFSVGYGYTF
-	TRBV7-2	TRBJ1-1	15	-	TGTGCCAGCAGCTTAGCGGGCGGGGGGAGGACTGAAGCTTTCTTT	CASSLAGGGRTEAFF
-	TRBV6-5	TRBJ2-1	15	-	TGTGCCAGCTCACTAACTAGGGCGTCCTACAATGAGCAGTTCTTC	CASSLTRASYNEQFF
-	TRBV4-3	TRBJ2-7	14	-	TGCGCCAGCGGCCCTGGAAGTCAGGGGAATGAGCAGTACTTC	CASGPGSQGNEQYF
-	TRBV7-2	TRBJ2-5	15	-	TGTGCCAGCAGCCCTGGGGAGGCGTACCAAGAGACCCAGTACTTC	CASSPGEAYQETQYF
-	TRBV4-2	TRBJ1-2	16	few	TGTGCCAGCAGCCAAGATAACGAGGGCCTGGGGTATGGCTACACCTTC	CASSQDNEGLGYGYTF
TRBD1	TRBV4-3	TRBJ1-1	14	-	TGCGCCGGCAGCCAAGAGACAGGGAGCACTGAAGCTTTCTTT	CAGSQETGSTEAFF